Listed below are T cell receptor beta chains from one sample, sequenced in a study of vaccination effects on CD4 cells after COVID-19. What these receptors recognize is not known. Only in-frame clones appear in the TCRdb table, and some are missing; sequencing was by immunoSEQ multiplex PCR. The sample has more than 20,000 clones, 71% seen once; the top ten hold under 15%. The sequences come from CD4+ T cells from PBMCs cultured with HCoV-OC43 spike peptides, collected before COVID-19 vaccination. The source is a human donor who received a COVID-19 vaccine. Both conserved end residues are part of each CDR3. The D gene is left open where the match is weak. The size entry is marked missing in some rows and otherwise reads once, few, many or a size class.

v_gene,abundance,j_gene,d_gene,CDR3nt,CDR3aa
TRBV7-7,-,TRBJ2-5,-,TGTGCCAGCAGCACAGGGCGGGCTACCGGGAGTCGGGAGACCCAGTACTTC,CASSTGRATGSRETQYF
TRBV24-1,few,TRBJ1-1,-,TGTGCCACCAGTGACTCAACGAACACTGAAGCTTTCTTT,CATSDSTNTEAFF
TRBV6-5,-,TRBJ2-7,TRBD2,TGTGCCAGCAGAGGGACTAGCGGGGGCCTTATCGAGCAGTACTTC,CASRGTSGGLIEQYF
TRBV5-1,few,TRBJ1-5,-,TGCGCCAGCAGCCCGGTGACAGGCGCCAATCAGCCCCAGCATTTT,CASSPVTGANQPQHF
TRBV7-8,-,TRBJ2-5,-,TGTGCCAGCAGCTTAGCCGGGGGCCGGGAGACCCAGTACTTC,CASSLAGGRETQYF
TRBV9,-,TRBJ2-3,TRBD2,TGTGCCAGCAGTGTAAGCGGGGGGCAAGGAGATACGCAGTATTTT,CASSVSGGQGDTQYF
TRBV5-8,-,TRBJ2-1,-,TGTGCCAGCAGGAACAGGGCCTCCGGCAATGAGCAGTTCTTC,CASRNRASGNEQFF
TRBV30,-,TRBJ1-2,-,TGTGCCTCGCTGAGGGGGATCTCTGGCTACACCTTC,CASLRGISGYTF
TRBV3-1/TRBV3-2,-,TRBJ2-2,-,TGTGCCAGCAGCCCGAGGGACTCCCCTATCACCGGGGAGCTGTTTTTT,CASSPRDSPITGELFF
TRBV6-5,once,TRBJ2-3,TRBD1,TGTGCCAGCAGGACAGGGCTCGGCACAGATACGCAGTATTTT,CASRTGLGTDTQYF
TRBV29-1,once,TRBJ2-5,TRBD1,TGCAGCGTTGTACTGACAGGGCGCTCCGGGACCCAGTACTTC,CSVVLTGRSGTQYF
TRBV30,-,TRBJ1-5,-,TGTGCCTGGAGTGTTGGGACCAGCTCGCATTATAGCAATCAGCCCCAGCATTTT,CAWSVGTSSHYSNQPQHF
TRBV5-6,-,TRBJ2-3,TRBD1,TGTGCCAGCAGCTTATGGGGGTTGGACAGGAGCACAGATACGCAGTATTTT,CASSLWGLDRSTDTQYF
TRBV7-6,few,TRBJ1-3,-,TGTGCCAGCAGCTTACTTGCGGGCTCTGGAAACACCATATATTTT,CASSLLAGSGNTIYF
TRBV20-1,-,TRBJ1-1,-,TGCAGTGCTAGAGATACCCTCGCGAGTTTCTTT,CSARDTLASFF
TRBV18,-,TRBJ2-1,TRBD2,TGTGCCAGCTCACCGAAACTAGCGGGGGGGTCATTTAATGAGCAGTTCTTC,CASSPKLAGGSFNEQFF
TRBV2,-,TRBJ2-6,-,TGTGCCAGCAGTGGGTCTGGGGCCAACGTCCTGACTTTC,CASSGSGANVLTF
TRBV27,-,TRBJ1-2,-,TGTGCCAGCAGGGATCCTAACTATGGCTACACCTTC,CASRDPNYGYTF
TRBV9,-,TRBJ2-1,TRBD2,TGTGCCAGCAGCGTAGGGACTAGCGCTAATCGAGGTGAGCAGTTCTTC,CASSVGTSANRGEQFF
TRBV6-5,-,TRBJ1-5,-,TGTGCCAGCAGGGCGGCTTCTAGCAATCAGCCCCAGCATTTT,CASRAASSNQPQHF
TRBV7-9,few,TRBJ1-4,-,TGTGCCAGCAGCCTCAGTGAAAAACTGTTTTTT,CASSLSEKLFF
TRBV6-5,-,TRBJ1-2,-,TGTGCCAGCAGTTACTCTGCAGGGGACCGCTATGGCTACACCTTC,CASSYSAGDRYGYTF
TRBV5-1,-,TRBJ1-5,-,TGCGCCAGCAGCTTAAGCCCAGGTGATCAGCCCCAGCATTTT,CASSLSPGDQPQHF
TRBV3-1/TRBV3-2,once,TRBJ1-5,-,TGTGCCAGCAGCAGACAGCTTAATCAGCCCCAGCATTTT,CASSRQLNQPQHF
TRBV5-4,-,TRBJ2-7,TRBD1,TGTGCCAGCAGACCACAGGGGGTTGGCTACGAGCAGTACTTC,CASRPQGVGYEQYF
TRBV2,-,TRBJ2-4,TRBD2,TGTGCCAGCAGGACCGGGACTAGCGGTTTATCGGGGAACATTCAGTACTTC,CASRTGTSGLSGNIQYF
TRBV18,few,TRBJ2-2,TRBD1,TGTGCCAGCTCCCCGGGACAGGGGGCCAGGGAGCTGTTTTTT,CASSPGQGARELFF
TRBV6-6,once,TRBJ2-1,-,TGTGCCAGCAAGCGGGACAGCGGTACCGGGAACAATGAGCAGTTCTTC,CASKRDSGTGNNEQFF
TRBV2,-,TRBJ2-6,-,TGTGCCAGCATCGTGGGCCTCTCTGGGGCCAACGTCCTGACTTTC,CASIVGLSGANVLTF
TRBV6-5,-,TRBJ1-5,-,TGTGCCAGCAGTTACTCGTGGGGAAATCAGCCCCAGCATTTT,CASSYSWGNQPQHF
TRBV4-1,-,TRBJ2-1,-,TGCGCCAGCAGCCAACAGGACCTGGTCTCCTACAATGAGCAGTTCTTC,CASSQQDLVSYNEQFF
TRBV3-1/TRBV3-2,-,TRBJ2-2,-,TGTGCCAGCAGCAGAGCCGGGGAGCTGTTTTTT,CASSRAGELFF
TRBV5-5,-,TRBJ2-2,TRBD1,TGTGCCAGCAGCTTCTCCAGTGGGACAGGGGGCGCGGGGGAGCTGTTTTTT,CASSFSSGTGGAGELFF
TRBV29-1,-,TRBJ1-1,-,TGCAGCGTTGAACGGGGGATGAACACTGAAGCTTTCTTT,CSVERGMNTEAFF
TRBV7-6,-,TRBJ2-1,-,TGTGCCAGCAGCTCATTAGCGGTAAGCTCCTACAATGAGCAGTTCTTC,CASSSLAVSSYNEQFF
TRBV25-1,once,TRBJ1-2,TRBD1,TGTGCCAGCACTCCGACAGGGGGGACCTATGGCTACACCTTC,CASTPTGGTYGYTF
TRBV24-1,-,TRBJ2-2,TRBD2,TGTGCCACCAGTGATTCGAAAGCGGGGGGCACCGGGGAGCTGTTTTTT,CATSDSKAGGTGELFF
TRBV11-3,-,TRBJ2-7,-,TGTGCCAGCAGCTTAGATAAATCCCGTGACCTATTACTAAGATCCTACGAGCAGTACTTC,CASSLDKSRDLLLRSYEQYF
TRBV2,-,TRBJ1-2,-,TGTGCCAGCAGTTACAGGGAATATTATGGCTACACCTTC,CASSYREYYGYTF
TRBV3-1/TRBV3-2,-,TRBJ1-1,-,TGTGCCAGCAGCCCCACCGGGGGTGTCACTGAAGCTTTCTTT,CASSPTGGVTEAFF
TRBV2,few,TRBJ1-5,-,TGTGCCAGCGGTAGGGACCGGGGGGACAATCAGCCCCAGCATTTT,CASGRDRGDNQPQHF
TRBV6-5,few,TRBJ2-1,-,TGTGCCAGCGCCCCCGGATCCTACAATGAGCAGTTCTTC,CASAPGSYNEQFF
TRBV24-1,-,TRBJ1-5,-,TGTGCCACCAGTGATTTGGCAGCGTATAGCAATCAGCCCCAGCATTTT,CATSDLAAYSNQPQHF
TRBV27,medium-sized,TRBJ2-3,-,TGTGCCAGCTTGCCCGGGCACCCCACAGATACGCAGTATTTT,CASLPGHPTDTQYF
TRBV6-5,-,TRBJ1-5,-,TGTGCCAGCAGCCTGGGGTTCAATCAGCCCCAGCATTTT,CASSLGFNQPQHF
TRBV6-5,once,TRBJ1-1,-,TGTGCCAGCAGTTACTTGGGGTTGGCTTTCTTT,CASSYLGLAFF
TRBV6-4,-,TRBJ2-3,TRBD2,TGTGCCAGCAGTGACGGTCGCGGGGGGGATAGCACAGATACGCAGTATTTT,CASSDGRGGDSTDTQYF
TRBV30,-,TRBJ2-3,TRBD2,TGTGCCTGGAGTGGAACTAGCGGTAGCACAGATACGCAGTATTTT,CAWSGTSGSTDTQYF
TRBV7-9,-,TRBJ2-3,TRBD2,TGTGCCAGCAGCTCTAGCGGGAGTTCGGATACGCAGTATTTT,CASSSSGSSDTQYF
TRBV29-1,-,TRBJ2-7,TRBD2,TGCAGCGTTTCCAAAACGGCGGGAGGGCCCCACTACGAGCAGTACTTC,CSVSKTAGGPHYEQYF
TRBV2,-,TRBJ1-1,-,TGTGCCAGCAGGCGGCCCGGGACTGAAGCTTTCTTT,CASRRPGTEAFF
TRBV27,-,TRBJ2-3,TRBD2,TGTGCCAGCACCTATAGCGGGGGTACGCAGTATTTT,CASTYSGGTQYF
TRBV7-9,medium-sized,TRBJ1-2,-,TGTGCCAGCAGCTTAGCACAGACACGGTCTAACTATGGCTACACCTTC,CASSLAQTRSNYGYTF
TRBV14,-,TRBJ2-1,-,TGTGCCAGCAGCCAAGGGGCCGCGGGGCCAACCTACAATGAGCAGTTCTTC,CASSQGAAGPTYNEQFF
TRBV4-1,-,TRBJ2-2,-,TGCGCCAGCAGCCAAGAACCCGGGAGGAACACCGGGGAGCTGTTTTTT,CASSQEPGRNTGELFF
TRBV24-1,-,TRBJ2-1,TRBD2,TGTGCCACCAGTGATTCGGGGACTAGCGGGAGCCTCCATGAGCAGTTCTTC,CATSDSGTSGSLHEQFF
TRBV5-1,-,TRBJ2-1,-,TGCGCCAGCAGCTTGTTCCAGGGTAAAGGAAATGAGCAGTTCTTC,CASSLFQGKGNEQFF
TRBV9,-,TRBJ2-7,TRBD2,TGTGCCAGCAGCGTCGGACCTCAGGGAGGGTCCTACGAGCAGTACTTC,CASSVGPQGGSYEQYF
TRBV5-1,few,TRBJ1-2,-,TGCGCCAGCAGCTTGGGGGACTCGACGGGCTATGGCTACACCTTC,CASSLGDSTGYGYTF